Listed below are T cell receptor beta chains from one sample, sequenced in a study of cytomegalovirus exposure and HLA in healthy donors. Sequenced by immunoSEQ multiplex PCR; TCRdb stores in-frame clones only, minus some. Of 35,000 to 50,000 clones listed, 93% are singletons. Source material: PBMCs. These receptors were collected from a woman aged 18-35 years in good health and CMV-seronegative. Both conserved end residues are part of each CDR3. The D gene is left open where the match is weak. Expanded clones are given a class, and other clones once, few, many or no size at all.

>TRBJ2-2|TRBV11-2|.|.
TGTGCCAGCAGCTTAGGACAGGGAGGAAACACCGGGGAGCTGTTTTTT
CASSLGQGGNTGELFF
>TRBJ2-5|TRBV7-2|TRBD2|.
TGTGCCAGCAGCTTAGTGGCGGGGGTTGGGGAGACCCAGTACTTC
CASSLVAGVGETQYF
>TRBJ2-1|TRBV25-1|TRBD2|.
TGTGCCAGCAGTCGTGCTAGCGGGGCATCAAATGAGCAGTTCTTC
CASSRASGASNEQFF
>TRBJ1-1|TRBV11-2|TRBD1|.
TGTGCCAGCAGCTTGGGACAGGGGATCACTGAAGCTTTCTTT
CASSLGQGITEAFF
>TRBJ2-1|TRBV6-6|TRBD2|once
TGTGCCAGCAAATTGGGAGGGCCCTCTCATGAGCAGTTCTTC
CASKLGGPSHEQFF
>TRBJ2-7|TRBV5-1|TRBD1|once
TGCGCCAGCAGCGGGAGCCGGGACAGGGACCGCGAGCAGTACTTC
CASSGSRDRDREQYF
>TRBJ2-2|TRBV10-1|TRBD1|.
TGCGCCAGCAGTCCCAGACAGGGTGAAGGGGAGCTGTTTTTT
CASSPRQGEGELFF
>TRBJ1-2|TRBV6-1|.|once
TGTGCCAGCTTAGCTCGGGGTTCGGGCGGCTACACCTTC
CASLARGSGGYTF
>TRBJ1-2|TRBV7-6|TRBD1|.
TGTGCCAGCAGCTTAGGGCCCGGGACAGGGCCATCTAACTATGGCTACACCTTC
CASSLGPGTGPSNYGYTF
>TRBJ2-3|TRBV30|TRBD2|.
TGTGCCTGGAGGCGGGGGGCGAGCGGGAGCGCAGATACGCAGTATTTT
CAWRRGASGSADTQYF
>TRBJ1-4|TRBV6-1|.|.
TGTGCCAGCAGTGGACGGGGGTACGATGAAAAACTGTTTTTT
CASSGRGYDEKLFF
>TRBJ2-2|TRBV2|.|.
TGTGCCAGCGATTGGGCCTCCGGGGCCGGGGAGCTGTTTTTT
CASDWASGAGELFF
>TRBJ1-3|TRBV11-2|.|.
TGTGCCAGCAGCTTAAAACAGGGAGTCTCAGGAAACACCATATATTTT
CASSLKQGVSGNTIYF
>TRBJ2-7|TRBV7-2|.|.
TGTGCCAGCAGCCTAGGTGACTCTCGGGAGCAGTACTTC
CASSLGDSREQYF
>TRBJ2-7|TRBV6-1|.|.
TGTGCCAGCAGTGAATCACTTGTGGGTTGGAGTTCCAGCTCCTACGAGCAGTACTTC
CASSESLVGWSSSSYEQYF
>TRBJ1-5|TRBV5-6|.|.
TGTGCCAGCAGCTTATTATATCAGCCCCAGCATTTT
CASSLLYQPQHF
>TRBJ2-3|TRBV30|.|.
TGTGCCTGGGTCGGACTATTAGGACAGTATTTT
CAWVGLLGQYF
>TRBJ2-7|TRBV28|.|.
TGTGCCAGCAGTATATCCGCCGGGACTTTGAGGGAGCAGTACTTC
CASSISAGTLREQYF
>TRBJ1-1|TRBV7-9|.|.
TGTGCCAGCAGCCTCACAGGAACAGGGAAGAACACTGAAGCTTTCTTT
CASSLTGTGKNTEAFF
>TRBJ1-5|TRBV18|.|.
TGTGCCAGCTCACCGGAGAGGGGGAGTAGCAATCAGCCCCAGCATTTT
CASSPERGSSNQPQHF
>TRBJ1-6|TRBV27|TRBD1|.
TGTGCCAGCAGTTTCCACGGACAGGGCACTAGGGATAATTCACCCCTCCACTTT
CASSFHGQGTRDNSPLHF
>TRBJ2-5|TRBV9|.|.
TGTGCCAGCAGCGTAGCCCAAAGGGGAGAGACCCAGTACTTC
CASSVAQRGETQYF
>TRBJ1-1|TRBV7-9|.|once
TGTGCCAGCAGCTCACCGACAGCTCTGGCGAACACTGAAGCTTTCTTT
CASSSPTALANTEAFF
>TRBJ2-5|TRBV2|.|.
TGTGCCAGCAGTCCAACGGACTGGGAAAGGACCCAGTACTTC
CASSPTDWERTQYF
>TRBJ1-3|TRBV7-3|TRBD1|.
TGTGCCAGCAGCTACCAGGGGGGTCCTGGAAACACCATATATTTT
CASSYQGGPGNTIYF
>TRBJ2-7|TRBV28|TRBD2|.
TGTGCCAGCAGTAGGGCGGGAGGGCTCACCTACGAGCAGTACTTC
CASSRAGGLTYEQYF
>TRBJ2-7|TRBV28|.|.
TGTGCCAGCAGTTTAAGCGTCGAGCAGTACTTC
CASSLSVEQYF
>TRBJ2-1|TRBV9|TRBD1|few
TGTGCCAGCAGCACATCAGGGGGTAGCGCTGAGCAGTTCTTC
CASSTSGGSAEQFF
>TRBJ1-1|TRBV27|.|.
TGTGCCAGCAGTCCCAGGGCGCCGGGACACGTGAACACTGAAGCTTTCTTT
CASSPRAPGHVNTEAFF
>TRBJ2-1|TRBV27|.|.
TGTGCCAGCAGTCTTTCCCAGGGTGTTGATGAGCAGTTCTTC
CASSLSQGVDEQFF
>TRBJ2-7|TRBV27|.|.
TGTGCCAGCAGTTTGGGGCAGGGGACCTTCTACGAGCAGTACTTC
CASSLGQGTFYEQYF
>TRBJ2-7|TRBV6-5|TRBD2|.
TGTGCCAGCAGTTTGACTAGCGGGAGAACCTACGAGCAGTACTTC
CASSLTSGRTYEQYF
>TRBJ2-6|TRBV28|.|.
TGTGCCAGCAGGGAGGGGTTCGGGGGATCTTCTGGGGCCAACGTCCTGACTTTC
CASREGFGGSSGANVLTF
>TRBJ2-6|TRBV19|.|.
TGTGCCAGTTCTTGGGGCGTCTCTGGGGCCAACGTCCTGACTTTC
CASSWGVSGANVLTF
>TRBJ1-5|TRBV28|.|.
TGTGCCAGCACTTCCACGGGGAATCAGCCCCAGCATTTT
CASTSTGNQPQHF
>TRBJ2-1|TRBV5-6|TRBD2|.
TGTGCCAGCAGCGAGGGGACTAGCCGGAGATGGCAGTTCTTC
CASSEGTSRRWQFF
>TRBJ1-2|TRBV9|.|.
TGTGCCAGCAGCGTAGCTACGACAACAAACTATGGCTACACCTTC
CASSVATTTNYGYTF
>TRBJ2-5|TRBV9|.|.
TGTGCCAGCAGCCCAGATGGAGGACTCTTCCAAGAGACCCAGTACTTC
CASSPDGGLFQETQYF
>TRBJ1-6|TRBV5-1|.|.
TGCGCCAGCAGCCCAGACGACTGGCAGCCGAATTCACCCCTCCACTTT
CASSPDDWQPNSPLHF
>TRBJ2-2|TRBV19|.|.
TGTGCCGCCGGTATGAGGGCGGGGTTGAACACCGGGGAGCTGTTTTTT
CAAGMRAGLNTGELFF
>TRBJ2-7|TRBV5-1|TRBD1|.
TGCGCCAGCACTCCCGGGACAGAGGACTACGAGCAGTACTTC
CASTPGTEDYEQYF
>TRBJ1-6|TRBV6-4|.|.
TGTGCCAGCAGTGAGTTGGCTAATTCACCCCTCCACTTT
CASSELANSPLHF
>TRBJ2-1|TRBV27|TRBD1|.
TGTGCCAGCAGTTCGGGACAGGGGGACTACAATGAGCAGTTCTTC
CASSSGQGDYNEQFF
>TRBJ2-3|TRBV19|TRBD1|.
TGTGCCAGTAGTATAAGTGGGCAGGGGGCGACAGATACGCAGTATTTT
CASSISGQGATDTQYF
>TRBJ1-3|TRBV11-2|.|.
TGTGCCAGCAGCTTGGACAGCAACTCTGGAAACACCATATATTTT
CASSLDSNSGNTIYF
>TRBJ2-3|TRBV9|TRBD2|.
TGTGCCAGCAGCGCAGGACTAGCGGGGGGTGGGGATACGCAGTATTTT
CASSAGLAGGGDTQYF
>TRBJ2-1|TRBV4-1|TRBD2|.
TGCGCCAGCAGCCAAGGGAGGATAGCGGGAGACTCCCATGAGCAGTTCTTC
CASSQGRIAGDSHEQFF
>TRBJ2-3|TRBV7-2|.|.
TGTGCCAGCAGCTTAGCGCGACTTGGGGATACGCAGTATTTT
CASSLARLGDTQYF
>TRBJ2-7|TRBV6-7|TRBD1|.
TGTGCCAGCAGTTACTCGACAGGGGGCTACGAGCAGTACTTC
CASSYSTGGYEQYF
>TRBJ2-6|TRBV18|.|.
TGTGCCAGCTCACCACCGGTGGGGCCTGGGGCCAACGTCCTGACTTTC
CASSPPVGPGANVLTF
>TRBJ2-7|TRBV28|TRBD1|once
TGTGCCAGCAGTTTAGGGACAGGGATCCCCTACGAGCAGTACTTC
CASSLGTGIPYEQYF
>TRBJ1-3|TRBV7-2|.|.
TGTGCCAGCAGCTTCGGCGGACCGAGGGGGACCTCTGGAAACACCATATATTTT
CASSFGGPRGTSGNTIYF